The clone carrying this T cell receptor beta chain was observed once. Germline-derived CDR1 and CDR2 are SGHKS and YYEKEE (reference sequence). The CDR3 is 16 residues long. Trimming cost V 4 bases and J 7 bases, with 21 bases left between them. The data belong to a study of blood T cell repertoires in COVID-19. Across the study: Both acute and convalescent COVID-19 samples were obtained from the United States, Italy and Spain. T cells, B-cell-depleted T cells, or PBMCs provided the cDNA or gDNA that served as material.

Per the original data handling: Estimation of nucleated cell counts relied on the amplification of reference gene primers. TCRdb's table, derived via immunoSEQ multiplex PCR, lists solely in-frame clones and lacks some. That table gives V, J and clone size, and the DNA gave D and trimming. This table has 390,000 or so clones, around 91% appearing once. The V call is TRBV5-5, the J call TRBJ2-1; maybe TRBD1 (5 bases). The receptor was isolated from a man aged 18 to 30 with active or convalescent COVID-19. Sequenced sample: peripheral blood. The CDR3 spells CASSNPPVRVGNEQFF. The CDR3, as DNA: TGTGCCAGCAGCAACCCACCCGTCAGGGTGGGAAATGAGCAGTTCTTC.